Presented here are 2 T cell receptor beta chains from one specimen sequenced in a study of T cells in Graves' hyperthyroidism and ophthalmopathy. RNA transcripts yielded amplified TCR beta CDR3 regions. The TCR CDR3 was amplified in a first-round RT-PCR using the HTBI primer set. In TCRdb, the multiplex PCR reads were re-called with MiXCR into one record per CDR3 protein. The sample carries hundreds of thousands of distinct CDR3 sequences, about 20% recorded once. Sequencing was performed on blood. These receptors all stem from a man aged 25-45 years with Graves' ophthalmopathy.

This clonotype was recorded at least ten times. V and J are TRBV28 and TRBJ2-1; the match to TRBD2 covers 13 bases. The CDR3 is 17 residues long. V was clipped by 5 bases and J by 4 bases; unmatched bases: 8. Germline CDR1 reads MDHEN; CDR2 reads SYDVKM. The CDR3 protein is CASSPRTSGRIYNEQFF. The CDR3 DNA is TGTGCCAGCAGTCCCCGGACTAGCGGGAGAATTTACAATGAGCAGTTCTTC.

J is TRBJ2-3 and V is TRBV18; D not certain. This CDR3 comprises 12 residues. From germline, CDR1 is KGHSH and CDR2 LQKENI. Trimming took 0 bases from V and 4 from J, leaving 2 bases between them. The CDR3 region has the DNA TGTGCCAGCTCACCACCGGCAGATACGCAGTATTTT. This encodes CASSPPADTQYF.